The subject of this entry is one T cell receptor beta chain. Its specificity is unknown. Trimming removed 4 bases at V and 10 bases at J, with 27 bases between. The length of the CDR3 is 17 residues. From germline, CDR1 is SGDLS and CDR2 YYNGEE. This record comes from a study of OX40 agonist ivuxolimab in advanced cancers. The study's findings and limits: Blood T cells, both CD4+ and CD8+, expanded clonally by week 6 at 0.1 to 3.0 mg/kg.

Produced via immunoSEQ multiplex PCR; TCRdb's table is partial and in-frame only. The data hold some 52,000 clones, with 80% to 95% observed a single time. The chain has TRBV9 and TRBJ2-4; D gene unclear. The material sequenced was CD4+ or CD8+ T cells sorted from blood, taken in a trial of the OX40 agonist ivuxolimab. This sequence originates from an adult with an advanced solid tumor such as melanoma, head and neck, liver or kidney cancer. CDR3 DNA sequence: TGTGCCAGCAGCCCGCCATCCGCCTACTCCAACCAAGGGATTCAGTACTTC. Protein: CASSPPSAYSNQGIQYF.